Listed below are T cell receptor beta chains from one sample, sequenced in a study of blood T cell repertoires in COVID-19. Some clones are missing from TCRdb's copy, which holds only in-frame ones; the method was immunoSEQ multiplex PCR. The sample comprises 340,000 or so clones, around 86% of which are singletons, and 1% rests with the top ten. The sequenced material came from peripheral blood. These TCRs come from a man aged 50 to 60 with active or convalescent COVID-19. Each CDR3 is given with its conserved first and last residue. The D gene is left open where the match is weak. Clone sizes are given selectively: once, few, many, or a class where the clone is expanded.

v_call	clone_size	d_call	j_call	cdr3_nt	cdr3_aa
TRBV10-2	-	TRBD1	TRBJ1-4	TGCGCCAGCAGAGAGACAGGGGGCGGCATTGGGGAAAAACTGTTTTTT	CASRETGGGIGEKLFF
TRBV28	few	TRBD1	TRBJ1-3	TGTGCCAGCAGTTCCGGACAGGGGTCCCCTGGAAACACCATATATTTT	CASSSGQGSPGNTIYF
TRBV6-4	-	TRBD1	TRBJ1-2	TGTGCCAGCAGTCCCGGGACAGCTGATGGCTACACCTTC	CASSPGTADGYTF
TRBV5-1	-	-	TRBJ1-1	TGCGCCAGCCGGGGGGGCTCCAGGGGAATGAACACTGAAGCTTTCTTT	CASRGGSRGMNTEAFF
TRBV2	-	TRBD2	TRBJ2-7	TGTGCCAGCAGGCCGACTAGCGAAAGCGAGCAGTACTTC	CASRPTSESEQYF
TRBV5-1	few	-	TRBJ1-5	TGCGCCAGCAGCTTGATCGTGATCGGGGGCAATCAGCCCCAGCATTTT	CASSLIVIGGNQPQHF
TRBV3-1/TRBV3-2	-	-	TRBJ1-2	TGTGCCAGCAGCCAACTTAGCTCTAACTATGGCTACACCTTC	CASSQLSSNYGYTF
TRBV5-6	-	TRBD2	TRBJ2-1	TGTGCCAGCAGCTTGCCGGACCGTAGCGGGAGCCGTGAGCAGTTCTTC	CASSLPDRSGSREQFF
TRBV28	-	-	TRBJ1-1	TGTGCCAGCAGTTTTCAGGGGCTGAACACTGAAGCTTTCTTT	CASSFQGLNTEAFF
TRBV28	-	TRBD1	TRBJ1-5	TGTGCCAGCCGGGACAGGCCCAATCAGCCCCAGCATTTT	CASRDRPNQPQHF
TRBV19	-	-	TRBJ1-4	TGTGCCAGTAGTAACCAGGCGCGAAAACTGTTTTTT	CASSNQARKLFF
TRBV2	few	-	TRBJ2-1	TGTGCCAGCAGTCCGCAGGCTATCTCCTACAATGAGCAGTTCTTC	CASSPQAISYNEQFF
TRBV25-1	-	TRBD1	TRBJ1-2	TGTGCCAGCAGTGAAACCACAGGGGGCGGCTATGGCTACACCTTC	CASSETTGGGYGYTF
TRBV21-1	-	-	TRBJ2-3	TGTGCCAGCAGCAAAGAGGGAGAGTCCCCAGATACGCAGTATTTT	CASSKEGESPDTQYF
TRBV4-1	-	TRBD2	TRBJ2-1	TGCGCCAGCAGCCAAACCCGAGCTAGCGGGACGCCCTCCTACAATGAGCAGTTCTTC	CASSQTRASGTPSYNEQFF
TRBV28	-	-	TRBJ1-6	TGTGCCAGCAGCGTATGGAGCTCCTATAATTCACCCCTCCACTTT	CASSVWSSYNSPLHF
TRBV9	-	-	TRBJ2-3	TGTGCCAGCAGCGTAGTCAGGGACTTTGGCACAGATACGCAGTATTTT	CASSVVRDFGTDTQYF
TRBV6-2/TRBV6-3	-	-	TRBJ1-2	TGTGCCAGCAGTAACTCCAGGACAGCCTATGGCTACACCTTC	CASSNSRTAYGYTF
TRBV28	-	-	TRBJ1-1	TGTGCCAGCAGTCCCTTGGGCTTCACTGAAGCTTTCTTT	CASSPLGFTEAFF
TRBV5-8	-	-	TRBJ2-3	TGTGCCAGCAAGGGGGGGCTGAGCACAGATACGCAGTATTTT	CASKGGLSTDTQYF
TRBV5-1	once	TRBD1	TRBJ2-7	TGCGCCAGCAGCTTGTCCGGGACAGGGGTGAACGAGCAGTACTTC	CASSLSGTGVNEQYF
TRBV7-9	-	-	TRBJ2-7	TGTGCCAGCAGCCCAAGAGGACTTAGCTCTAACGAGCAGTACTTC	CASSPRGLSSNEQYF
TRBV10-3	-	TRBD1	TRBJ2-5	TGTGCCATCAGGGACAGGGGCCCTGAGACCCAGTACTTC	CAIRDRGPETQYF
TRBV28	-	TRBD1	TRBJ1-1	TGTGCCAGCAGTCCCGGACAGGGGAAGGGCATCACTGAAGCTTTCTTT	CASSPGQGKGITEAFF
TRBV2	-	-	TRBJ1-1	TGTGCCAGCGAACAGCAAATGAACACTGAAGCTTTCTTT	CASEQQMNTEAFF
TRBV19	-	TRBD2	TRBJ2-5	TGTGCCAGTAGTCCCTCCGGGACTAGCGGCCTCCAAGAGACCCAGTACTTC	CASSPSGTSGLQETQYF
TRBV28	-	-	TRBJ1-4	TGTGCCAGCAGTTTAAGCTTCCGGGAAAAACTGTTTTTT	CASSLSFREKLFF
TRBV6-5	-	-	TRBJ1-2	TGTGCCAGCAGGTTCTCCGGTTTAACCTATGGCTACACCTTC	CASRFSGLTYGYTF
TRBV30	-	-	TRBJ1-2	TGTGCCTGGAGTGCAGGGAACTATGGCTACACCTTC	CAWSAGNYGYTF
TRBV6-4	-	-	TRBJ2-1	TGTGCCAGCAGTGACCGAAGGGGTGAGCAGTTCTTC	CASSDRRGEQFF
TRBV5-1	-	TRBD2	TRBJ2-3	TGCGCCAGCAGTGGTCGGGAGGCCCAATCAGATACGCAGTATTTT	CASSGREAQSDTQYF
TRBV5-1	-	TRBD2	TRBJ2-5	TGCGCCAGCAGCTTTAGCGGGAGGGCCGGGCAAGAGACCCAGTACTTC	CASSFSGRAGQETQYF
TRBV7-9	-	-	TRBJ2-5	TGTGCCAGCAGCGTCCGGGAACTGGAGACCCAGTACTTC	CASSVRELETQYF
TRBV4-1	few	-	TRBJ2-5	TGCGCCAGCAGCCAAGATAGGGCAGGGTGGGAGACCCAGTACTTC	CASSQDRAGWETQYF
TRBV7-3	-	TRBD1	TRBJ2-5	TGTGCCAGCAGCTTAAGCCGGGACAGGCAAGAGACCCAGTACTTC	CASSLSRDRQETQYF
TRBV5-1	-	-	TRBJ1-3	TGCGCCAGCAGCTTGAATGACAACTCTGGAAACACCATATATTTT	CASSLNDNSGNTIYF
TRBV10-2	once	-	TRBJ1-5	TGCGCCAGCAGTGACGGGACACAACACAATCAGCCCCAGCATTTT	CASSDGTQHNQPQHF
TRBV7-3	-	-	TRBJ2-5	TGTGCCAGCAGCCCAGACCGGGACTCCCAAGAGACCCAGTACTTC	CASSPDRDSQETQYF
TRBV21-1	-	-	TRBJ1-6	TGTGCCAGCAGTACAGGGTTTGGCTATATTACCGGTAATTCACCCCTCCACTTT	CASSTGFGYITGNSPLHF
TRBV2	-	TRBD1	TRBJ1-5	TGTGCCAGCAGTCGACAGGGGTTGAATCAGCCCCAGCATTTT	CASSRQGLNQPQHF
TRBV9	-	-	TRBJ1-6	TGTGCCAGCAGCGTAGATTCTTCCACAGGGAACGTTCCACCCCTCCACTTT	CASSVDSSTGNVPPLHF
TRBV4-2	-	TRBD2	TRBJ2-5	TGTGCCAGCAGCCAAGATCTGGGACTAGCGGTGGAGACCCAGTACTTC	CASSQDLGLAVETQYF
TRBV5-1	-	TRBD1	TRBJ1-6	TGCGCCAGCAGCTTGGAGTCTGGGACAGGATATAATTCACCCCTCCACTTT	CASSLESGTGYNSPLHF
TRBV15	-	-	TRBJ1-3	TGTGCCACCAGCAGCACGGCTGGAAACACCATATATTTT	CATSSTAGNTIYF
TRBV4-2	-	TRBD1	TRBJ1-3	TGTGCCAGCAGCCGAACGAAACAGGGGGCAAACTCTGGAAACACCATATATTTT	CASSRTKQGANSGNTIYF
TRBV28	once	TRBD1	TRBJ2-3	TGTGCCAGCAGTCACAGGGGTTTTGAGGGAGATACGCAGTATTTT	CASSHRGFEGDTQYF
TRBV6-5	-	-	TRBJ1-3	TGTGCCAGCAGAACCACAGGGTCTGGAAACACCATATATTTT	CASRTTGSGNTIYF
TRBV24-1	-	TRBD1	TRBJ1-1	TGTGCCACCAGTGGCCCCAGGGGGCCTGGTGGTGGTGAAGCTTTCTTT	CATSGPRGPGGGEAFF